This T cell receptor (beta chain) was sequenced in a study of cytomegalovirus exposure and HLA in healthy donors. Findings of the study overall: Certain sequence variants were highly shared and formed a cluster, and this cluster was likely a sequencing artifact. In a later analysis, V- and J-gene trimming of beta chains associated with a DCLRE1C missense variant, replicated independently.

The CDR3 consists of 14 residues. Losses at the gene ends were 2 bases for V and 4 bases for J; bases not matched to a gene: 2. Germline lookup yields CDR1 SGDLS and CDR2 YYNGEE. The PCR employed 60 Vbeta primers together with 13 Jbeta primers. Profiling relied on immunoSEQ multiplex PCR, and the TCRdb table lists in-frame clones only, not all of them. The sample shows under 200,000 clones, approximately 75% of them seen only once. A note on this clone: What it recognizes is unknown.

Specimen: PBMCs. The clonotype originates from a man between 25 and 39 years old in good health and CMV-seropositive. The chain couples TRBV9 to TRBJ2-1; the match to TRBD1 covers 8 bases. The CDR3 DNA sequence: TGTGCCAGCAGCGTCAGGGGGCTGTACAATGAGCAGTTCTTC. Translated: CASSVRGLYNEQFF.